The clone carrying this TCR beta chain occurred many times. This entry belongs to a study of regulatory T cells in long-lasting Graves disease. With iRepertoire HTBI primers and Arm-PCR of CDR3 regions, TCR beta libraries were built. Each CDR3 protein gets one entry after TCRdb re-called the multiplex PCR reads with MiXCR. The table includes around 470,000 distinct CDR3 sequences, less than 15% detected once. Indicated time point: newly diagnosed GD, antithyroid drugs for less than 3 months. The TCR library used RNA extracted from PBMCs. A roughly 10-milliliter sample of peripheral blood was drawn into EDTA tubes. The CDR3 is 13 residues long. V was shortened by 6 bases and J by 5 bases, with 11 bases between the two germline ends. Germline lookup yields CDR1 MNHNS and CDR2 SASEGT. The sample also formed part of further work on T cells in Graves' hyperthyroidism and ophthalmopathy.

This TCR derives from a woman aged 45 to 65 with Graves disease. Sequences were derived from peripheral blood mononuclear cells (PBMCs), sampled at new diagnosis, from a patient treated with antithyroid drugs. The chain has TRBV6-1 and TRBJ1-5, with no clear D. The DNA for the CDR3 is TGTGCCAGCAGGTTCCAGTTGGATCAGCCCCAGCATTTT. This sequence encodes CASRFQLDQPQHF.